This paragraph reports one T cell receptor (beta chain). The antigen remains undetermined. The PCR contained 60 Vbeta and 13 Jbeta primers. Profiling relied on immunoSEQ multiplex PCR, and the TCRdb table lists in-frame clones only, not all of them. The sample contains around 200,000 clones, over 80% of which appear only once. These data belong to a study of cytomegalovirus exposure and HLA in healthy donors. As for the study in general: When 398 donors were genotyped, 80% to 90% of them were found to fall in the Caucasian-associated ancestry cluster. Overall study results and limits: According to an earlier analysis, most TCR beta V segments yielded productive rearrangements about 87% or about 30% of the time.

This CDR3 spans 13 amino acids. The ends were cut back, 3 bases at V and 3 bases at J, with 9 bases in the middle. CDR1 and CDR2 from the germline V gene are MNHEY and SMNVEV (reference sequence). The V and J genes are TRBV27 and TRBJ2-7; D may be TRBD1 (5 bases). The receptor's source is a man between 40 and 49 years old in good health and CMV-seropositive. Specimen: PBMCs. Here the CDR3 reads CASSLTENYEQYF. As DNA, the CDR3 is TGTGCCAGCAGTTTGACAGAAAACTACGAGCAGTACTTC.